This T cell receptor beta chain was observed in a study of blood T cell repertoires in COVID-19. Study in general: Samples representing acute and convalescent COVID-19 were sourced from the United States, Italy and Spain.

The V and J ends lost 2 bases and 2 bases respectively, with 10 bases between them. Germline CDR1 MNHEY, CDR2 SVGAGI. This CDR3 contains 15 residues. The table came from immunoSEQ multiplex PCR; TCRdb's copy has only in-frame clones and leaves some out. The sample has tens of thousands of clones; 74% are singletons. The chain links TRBV6-5 to TRBJ1-3; possibly TRBD1 for D (6 bases). The clonotype was recovered from a man aged 65 to 85 with COVID-19, enrolled during active disease. The sample taken for sequencing was peripheral blood. The DNA for the CDR3 is TGTGCCAGCAGTTACCAGGGGACGACTGGAAACACCATATATTTT. It encodes CASSYQGTTGNTIYF.